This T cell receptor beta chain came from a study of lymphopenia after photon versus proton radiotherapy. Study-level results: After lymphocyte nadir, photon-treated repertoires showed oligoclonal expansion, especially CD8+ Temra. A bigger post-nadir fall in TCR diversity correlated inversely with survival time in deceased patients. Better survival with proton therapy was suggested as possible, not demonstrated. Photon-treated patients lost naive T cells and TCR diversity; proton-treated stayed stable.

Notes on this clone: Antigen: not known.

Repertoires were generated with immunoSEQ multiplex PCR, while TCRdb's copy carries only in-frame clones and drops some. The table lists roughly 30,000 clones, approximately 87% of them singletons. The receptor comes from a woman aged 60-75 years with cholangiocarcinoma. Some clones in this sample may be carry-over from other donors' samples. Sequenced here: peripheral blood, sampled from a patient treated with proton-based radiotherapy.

The CDR3 nucleotides read TGTGCCAGCAGCTTACAGCCCAACACTGAAGCTTTCTTT. Translation: CASSLQPNTEAFF. The chain carries TRBV7-2 and TRBJ1-1; D is undetermined. Deletions cut 2 bases from V and 2 bases from J, with 6 bases between. Per germline, CDR1 SGHTA and CDR2 FQGNSA. The CDR3 is made up of 13 amino acids.